This TCR beta chain originates from a study of blood T cell repertoires in COVID-19 (TCRdb year 2020). The study in broad terms: The collaborator samples originated in the United States, Italy and Spain and spanned the acute and convalescent phases of COVID-19. HLA class I and class II types, where available, came from metadata supplied by the sample provider rather than from assay-based typing. A freely available public database, intended as a resource for researchers studying the immune response to SARS-CoV-2, is where the repertoires were released. The samples were drawn from the first 160 participants of the ongoing ImmuneRACE study and from 1,200 or so subjects provided by 6 global collaborators. The prospective study material was composed of cDNA or gDNA derived from T cells, B-cell-depleted T cells, or PBMCs. Sample metadata almost always included a de-identified subject ID, COVID-19 status, age in years and sex. Subjects who had been exposed to COVID-19, were actively infected with it, or had recovered from it provided the deeply sampled blood TCRbeta repertoires that made up the dataset.

The immunoSEQ Assay, a bias-controlled multiplex PCR, was used to amplify TCRbeta CDR3 regions from genomic DNA. Regarding the original processing steps: The number of nucleated cells in each sample was estimated by amplification of reference gene primers within the assay. To quantify the absolute abundance of each unique TCRbeta CDR3 rearrangement, sequence reads were collapsed and filtered. For each sample, productive Simpson clonality was calculated as the square root of Simpson's diversity index over productive rearrangements. The source is immuneACCESS, and TCRdb retained only in-frame sequences with V and J called. Part of the clones is not carried over; for the studies checked, unresolved V genes explain less than half of this, and the remainder is unexplained. The DNA gave D and trimming, while V, J and clone size come from that table. The sample table holds about 99,000 clones, of which over 65% were seen once. Under 30% of the sample is held by the ten biggest clonotypes.

Study-wide findings and limitations: Clinical and demographic metadata were provided uncurated, with the amount varying by source and participant.

Points on this clone: There is no known antigen for this receptor. Per-base qualities were not stored, and no clone one base away is much larger.

V is trimmed back by 5 bases and J by 8 bases, and the junction contains 8 bases that no gene match accounts for. The CDR3 goes from the cysteine to the phenylalanine over 14 residues. The only DNA kept is the CDR3, 42 bases in frame from the first base. As encoded in the germline V gene (reference sequence), CDR1 is SEHNR while CDR2 is FQNEAQ. The collaborating institutions used their own protocols to collect whole blood in K2EDTA tubes. For TCRbeta analysis, collaborators shipped samples as frozen whole blood, isolated PBMCs, or DNA extracted from either of those sample types. Material: peripheral blood. This sequence was found in a man in his fifties or sixties with acute or convalescent COVID-19. The chain employs TRBV7-9 and TRBJ2-1; the junction holds 8 bases that match TRBD1. CDR3 region: CASSPGQGVDEQFF. The bases are TGTGCCAGCAGCCCCGGACAGGGAGTGGATGAGCAGTTCTTC.